The next 21 T cell receptor beta chains were all read from a single sample in a study of cytomegalovirus exposure and HLA in healthy donors. 13 Jbeta primers and 60 Vbeta primers were used for the PCR. Clones were read by immunoSEQ multiplex PCR, and TCRdb kept only the in-frame ones, dropping some. The table shows some 65,000 clones, with around 75% occurring only once. The sequenced sample consisted of PBMCs. Every receptor here comes from a woman aged 40 to 50 in good health and CMV-seropositive.

The rearrangement joins TRBV5-1 to TRBJ1-4; D may be TRBD1 (5 bases). The CDR3 runs to 15 residues. Germline assignment: CDR1 SGHRS and CDR2 YFSETQ. Trimming shortened V by 0 bases and J by 5 bases, and 11 bases separated the two germline ends. CDR3 bases: TGCGCCAGCAGCTTGGAAGGCAGGGTAAATGAAAAACTGTTTTTT. Residues: CASSLEGRVNEKLFF.

This chain uses TRBV27 with TRBJ2-5; D possibly corresponds to TRBD1 (6 bases). The CDR3 runs 14 residues. The V gene's germline CDR1 is MNHEY and CDR2 SMNVEV (reference sequence). V was pared by 6 bases and J by 5 bases, with 16 bases between. The CDR3 region is CASSPSGQWETQYF. The CDR3 DNA is TGTGCCAGCAGCCCCTCTGGACAGTGGGAGACCCAGTACTTC.

This clone was recorded only once. V usage is TRBV6-5 and J usage is TRBJ2-3; 7 bases fit TRBD1. Germline CDR1 and CDR2: MNHEY and SVGAGI. This CDR3 has 14 amino acids. Trimming at V came to 7 bases and at J to 3 bases, leaving 7 bases not matched to a gene. For the CDR3, the DNA is TGTGCCAGCATGAGGGGACAGCGGACAGATACGCAGTATTTT. Translating gives CASMRGQRTDTQYF.

The CDR3 loop reads CASSHRLSETQYF. CDR3 nucleotide sequence: TGTGCCAGCAGCCACCGGTTGTCCGAGACCCAGTACTTC. V gene TRBV14 combines with J gene TRBJ2-5; D call uncertain. CDR3 length: 13 residues. Germline V gives CDR1 SGHDN, CDR2 FVKESK. V lost 3 bases and J 5 bases, leaving 10 bases between the germline ends. The variable domain in full, completed from reference TRBV14 and TRBJ2-5, reads EAGVTQFPSHSVIEKGQTVTLRCDPISGHDNLYWYRRVMGKEIKFLLHFVKESKQDESGMPNNRFLAERTGGTYSTLKVQPAELEDSGVYFCASSHRLSETQYFGPGTRLLVL.

This clone was detected a few times. V usage is TRBV19 and J usage is TRBJ2-1; 10 positions agree with TRBD2. V was pared by 4 bases and J by 8 bases, with 11 bases of the junction left unmatched. This CDR3 region has 16 residues. Germline V gene data show CDR1 as LNHDA and CDR2 as SQIVND (reference sequence). This CDR3 reads CASSTAPLAGRDEQFF. CDR3 sequence (DNA): TGTGCCAGTAGTACCGCCCCACTAGCGGGGAGGGATGAGCAGTTCTTC.

The V call is TRBV27, the J call TRBJ2-3; unclear D gene. V lost 6 bases, J lost 3 bases, and 10 bases lay in between. This CDR3 region has 13 residues. Germline V gene sequence: CDR1 MNHEY, CDR2 SMNVEV (reference sequence). CDR3 DNA sequence: TGTGCCAGCAGCCTTGGCCAGACAGATACGCAGTATTTT. Residues: CASSLGQTDTQYF.

The rearrangement links TRBV5-1 to TRBJ2-5; 9 positions match TRBD1. The CDR3 has 18 amino acids. The V and J ends lost 4 bases and 4 bases, in that order; junction bases with no gene match: 17. Germline V gene sequence: CDR1 SGHRS, CDR2 YFSETQ. CDR3 in amino acids: CASSRRAGQGASPETQYF. Here the CDR3 DNA reads TGCGCCAGCAGCCGCCGGGCGGGACAGGGAGCCAGTCCAGAGACCCAGTACTTC.

For this clone: The junction departs from the called germline gene at one end, perhaps through a read error. The chain links TRBV5-1 to TRBJ2-7; TRBD1 agrees at 9 bases. This CDR3 comprises 17 residues. Germline V gene sequence: CDR1 SGHRS, CDR2 YFSETQ. CDR3 residues: CASSSWPTGGEAYEQYF. CDR3 nucleotide sequence: TGCGCCAGCAGCTCGTGGCCAACAGGGGGCGAAGCCTACGAACAGTACTTC.

This clone was seen once. The chain combines TRBV29-1 with TRBJ1-2, with a weak D call TRBD1 (5 bases). V lost 3 bases and J lost 3, with 17 bases in between. Germline V gene sequence: CDR1 SQVTM, CDR2 ANQGSEA. The CDR3 runs to 15 residues. This CDR3 is CSVDSPTVEDYGYTF. The CDR3 DNA follows: TGCAGCGTTGATTCGCCGACAGTTGAAGACTATGGCTACACCTTC. Together with reference TRBV29-1 and TRBJ1-2, the CDR3 gives the full variable domain: SAVISQKPSRDICQRGTSLTIQCQVDSQVTMMFWYRQQPGQSLTLIATANQGSEATYESGFVIDKFPISRPNLTFSTLTVSNMSPEDSSIYLCSVDSPTVEDYGYTFGSGTRLTVV.

This sequence joins TRBV15 and TRBJ1-6; 8 positions agree with TRBD1. Germline V lookup: CDR1 LNHNV, CDR2 YYDKDF (reference sequence). Unmatched junction bases numbered 6, after V lost 0 bases and J lost 8 bases. The CDR3 length is 16 residues. The CDR3 is CATSREFGQGDSPLHF. The CDR3 region has the DNA TGTGCCACCAGCAGAGAATTCGGACAGGGCGATTCACCCCTCCACTTT. The complete variable domain, with remaining parts taken from reference TRBV15 and TRBJ1-6, reads DAMVIQNPRYQVTQFGKPVTLSCSQTLNHNVMYWYQQKSSQAPKLLFHYYDKDFNNEADTPDNFQSRRPNTSFCFLDIRSPGLGDTAMYLCATSREFGQGDSPLHFGNGTRLTVT.

This clone was detected once. The chain carries TRBV2 and TRBJ1-1, with D perhaps TRBD1 (6 bases). Germline lookup yields CDR1 SNHLY and CDR2 FYNNEI. Trimming removed 8 bases at V and 5 bases at J, with 18 bases between. The CDR3 has 14 amino acids. The CDR3 loop is CASSPQGRWTEAFF. As DNA, the CDR3 is TGTGCCAGCTCTCCTCAGGGGAGATGGACTGAAGCTTTCTTT.

J is TRBJ1-6 and V is TRBV7-9, with 9 nucleotides matching TRBD1. CDR1 and CDR2 from the germline V gene are SEHNR and FQNEAQ (reference sequence). Losses at the gene ends were 5 bases for V and 4 bases for J; bases not matched to a gene: 3. The CDR3 has 15 residues. The CDR3 region is CASSQDRGYNSPLHF. The CDR3 DNA reads as TGTGCCAGCAGCCAAGACAGGGGGTATAATTCACCCCTCCACTTT.

The rearrangement links TRBV18 to TRBJ2-4; 7 nucleotides match TRBD1. V lost 3 bases to trimming and J lost 8 bases; unmatched junction nucleotides: 4. Germline V CDR1 and CDR2: KGHSH, LQKENI. The CDR3 is made up of 13 amino acids. CDR3 coding DNA: TGTGCCAGCTCACCCGAGGGGGCGGACATTCAGTACTTC. This codes for CASSPEGADIQYF. The whole variable domain, remainder taken from reference TRBV18 and TRBJ2-4, is NAGVMQNPRHLVRRRGQEARLRCSPMKGHSHVYWYRQLPEEGLKFMVYLQKENIIDESGMPKERFSAEFPKEGPSILRIQQVVRGDSAAYFCASSPEGADIQYFGAGTRLSVL.

There are a few counts of this clone. The genes are TRBV7-2 and TRBJ2-3, with 13 bases aligning to TRBD2. This CDR3 is built from 15 residues. The V and J ends lost 5 bases and 4 bases, in that order; junction bases with no gene match: 3. The germline V gene has CDR1 SGHTA and CDR2 FQGNSA. The CDR3 here is CASSQLAGGSDTQYF. The DNA for the CDR3 is TGTGCCAGCAGCCAACTAGCGGGGGGGTCAGATACGCAGTATTTT. Filled out from reference TRBV7-2 and TRBJ2-3, the complete variable domain reads GAGVSQSPSNKVTEKGKDVELRCDPISGHTALYWYRQSLGQGLEFLIYFQGNSAPDKSGLPSDRFSAERTGGSVSTLTIQRTQQEDSAVYLCASSQLAGGSDTQYFGPGTRLTVL.

This clone was found once. CDR3 sequence reads: CASTTTANTGELFF. CDR3 coding DNA: TGTGCCAGCACGACGACAGCGAACACCGGGGAGCTGTTTTTT. V usage is TRBV7-3 and J usage is TRBJ2-2; D is possibly TRBD1 (5 bases). With 7 bases removed from V and 0 bases from J, the gap between germline ends came to 9 bases. Germline loops: CDR1 SGHTA, CDR2 FQGTGA. This CDR3 comprises 14 residues.

Here the CDR3 reads CAWSGGRPSSTDTQYF. The CDR3 nucleotides are TGTGCCTGGAGTGGAGGTCGCCCATCTAGCACAGATACGCAGTATTTT. The chain links TRBV30 to TRBJ2-3; D gene ambiguous. The CDR3 length is 16 residues. Looked up from germline, CDR1 is GTSNPN and CDR2 is SVGIG (reference sequence). V lost 1 base to trimming and J lost 0 bases, with 14 bases between them.

V gene TRBV7-6 combines with J gene TRBJ1-3; D uncertain. The CDR3 totals 15 residues. Germline-derived CDR1 and CDR2 are SGHVS and FNYEAQ. The V and J ends lost 3 bases and 0 bases respectively, with 9 bases between them. The chain's CDR3 is CASSLTWSSGNTIYF. CDR3 in DNA: TGTGCCAGCAGCTTGACCTGGAGCTCTGGAAACACCATATATTTT.

The rearrangement links TRBV15 to TRBJ1-1; D uncertain. V dropped 1 base and J dropped 5 bases, with 8 bases sitting between them. The CDR3 spans 13 residues. CDR1 and CDR2 from the germline V gene are LNHNV and YYDKDF (reference sequence). DNA of the CDR3: TGTGCCACCAGCAGAGCTGTGTATACTGAAGCTTTCTTT. Protein sequence: CATSRAVYTEAFF.

This clone was counted only a few times. This chain links TRBV7-9 with TRBJ1-2; 8 nucleotides align to TRBD1. Trimming took 3 bases from V and 13 from J; bases not matched to a gene: 7. This CDR3 is 12 amino acids long. Germline V gene sequence: CDR1 SEHNR, CDR2 FQNEAQ (reference sequence). In nucleotides, the CDR3 is TGTGCCAGCAGCTTCCCGGGACAGGCTAGCACCTTC. Its translation is CASSFPGQASTF.

This clone came up a few times. The chain links TRBV13 to TRBJ2-1, with TRBD1 matching over 10 bases. The CDR3 is made up of 17 amino acids. Germline CDR1 is PRHDT and CDR2 is FYEKMQ (reference sequence). The trim removed 5 bases at V and 9 bases at J, leaving 16 bases unmatched. CDR3 amino acids: CASSTRVWDRGGGEQFF. CDR3 coding DNA: TGTGCCAGCAGCACTCGGGTGTGGGACAGGGGAGGTGGTGAGCAGTTCTTC. Full variable domain (missing parts from reference TRBV13 and TRBJ2-1): AAGVIQSPRHLIKEKRETATLKCYPIPRHDTVYWYQQGPGQDPQFLISFYEKMQSDKGSIPDRFSAQQFSDYHSELNMSSLELGDSALYFCASSTRVWDRGGGEQFFGPGTRLTVL.

This chain uses TRBV29-1 with TRBJ1-3; possible D gene TRBD1, 5 bases. The CDR3 covers 13 residues. CDR1 is SQVTM and CDR2 is ANQGSEA in the germline V gene. V lost 4 bases, J lost 4 bases, and 11 bases lay in between. CDR3 in DNA: TGCAGCGTTGGAAGGGGATCCGGAAACACCATATATTTT. It yields the protein CSVGRGSGNTIYF.